This TCR beta chain was captured in a study of cytomegalovirus exposure and HLA in healthy donors (dated 2017 in TCRdb). Study-wide context: An earlier analysis of some 550 of the donors reported more than 250 Gb of sequence data and 117 million unique TCR beta sequences from approximately 180 million T cells. An earlier analysis of more than 450 of the donors used high-throughput TCR beta sequencing to judge whether each TCR beta V gene segment behaved as functional or pseudogenic. Genome-wide SNP genotypes for about 65% of the roughly 670 donors were used in a later genetic analysis, which treated that subset as a discovery cohort. All discovery cohort repertoires had been generated using a single sequencing platform. Typing coverage varied by locus: 629-630 donors for A, B, C, DRB1 and DQB1; roughly 520 for DQA1; more than 600 for DPA1; approximately 450 for DPB1. The T cell repertoires of 666 subjects were profiled by immunosequencing and related to cytomegalovirus serostatus. A separate validation cohort of more than 100 different subjects was used in addition to the approximately 700-subject first cohort. An early release covering roughly 640 HLA-typed donors comprised about 300 gigabases of sequencing data and 65 million to 100 million unique TCR sequences. Among under 450 genotyped donors of the cohort, an average of roughly 240,000 unique TCR beta nucleotide sequences were sequenced per donor, roughly 20% of them non-productive. Class I and class II HLA loci were covered by the typing at four-digit resolution. The aim of the study was to test whether cataloging public T cell receptors could identify signatures of past pathogen exposure. A later analysis re-analyzed previously published TCR beta repertoires from about 600 donors and added high-resolution HLA genotyping to study TCR occurrence patterns. Of the approximately 400 genotyped donors, less than 85% were placed in the genetic ancestry cluster associated with self-reported Caucasian donors. About five DR-DQ haplotypes were treated as single units for association and clustering because of strong linkage in the cohort. The study combined high-throughput TCR immunosequencing, statistical association of individual TCRs with disease status, and machine learning to predict cytomegalovirus infection status. Rather than using new phenotypic data, the later analysis identified candidate immune exposures from TCR beta sequences and from how often those sequences occurred across donors. Donor age, sex, ethnicity and CMV serostatus were compiled alongside the repertoire data. The research as a whole found: The authors suggested that the approach could potentially be generalized to other disease states and immunological phenotypes. Assigning TCR associations to individual alleles was difficult when HLA alleles, especially DR and DQ, strongly co-occurred. In a later analysis, about 17,000 TCR beta sequences were associated with specific HLA alleles at a false discovery rate of 0.05. In a later analysis, HLA-associated TCR beta chains were found to be more clonally expanded and to have lower generation probabilities than equally common non-associated chains. A later genetic analysis associated a missense DCLRE1C variant with V-gene and J-gene trimming of TCR beta chains, and an independent cohort replicated the association. A cluster of highly shared sequence variants was judged likely to represent a technical artifact of the sequencing pipeline. Correlated functional status among segregating V segments might reflect linkage disequilibrium, but an unknown experimental factor could not be ruled out. Roughly uniform sequencing depth across donors was assumed in presence/absence analyses, although this assumption may not hold. According to a later analysis, parvovirus B19, influenza, CMV and Epstein-Barr virus appeared linked to several top co-occurrence clusters. In vitro tests confirmed that a few of the cytomegalovirus-associated TCR beta chains recognize cytomegalovirus antigens. The cohort was sequenced for TCR beta chains only, and without alpha or paired-chain data the features that could be detected were limited. In a later genetic analysis, fewer N-insertions in productive TCRs were reported among donors in an Asian-associated ancestry cluster than the roughly 640-donor mean. Because HLA typing was unavailable for some donors at each locus, only the typed subset was used in association tests. In a later analysis, most CMV-associated TCR beta chains were found to appear HLA-restricted, with HLA associations seemingly driven largely by CMV exposure. The study listed approximately 150 TCR beta chains as associated with cytomegalovirus. In a later analysis, TCR association rates were found to vary across HLA loci, with the most associated TCRs seen for DRB1 alleles and the fewest for HLA-C alleles. Some IMGT-functional V segments, including TRBV6-2 and TRBV6-3, could not be distinguished by the 87-base-pair reads and were therefore excluded. Across donors, most TCR sequences were observed very rarely, whereas some public TCRs were present in many individuals. The earlier analysis of a few hundred of the donors excluded 15 to 20 rarely observed V segments, including chromosome 9 orphons, because counts were too low. Broadly in line with IMGT annotations, most TCR beta V segments showed up in productive rearrangements about 87% or about 30% of the time in an earlier analysis of around 600 of the donors. The only immune exposure information available for the cohort was CMV serostatus. Cytomegalovirus status was reported to be diagnosed by the classifier with high specificity and sensitivity in both the original and validation cohorts. A further reported finding was that TCR beta sequences accurately predicted the HLA-A and HLA-B alleles for most subjects in the first cohort.

The CDR3 runs 18 amino acids, cysteine and phenylalanine included. The kept DNA is CDR3 alone, 54 bases in frame from the first base. Trimming takes 0 bases from V and 7 bases from J, and the germline ends sit 22 bases apart. As encoded in the germline V gene, CDR1 is SGHDN while CDR2 is FVKESK. Libraries were made using the immunoSEQ multiplex PCR assay. For the multiplex PCR, a mixture combining 60 forward primers for TCR Vbeta segments and 13 reverse primers for TCR Jbeta segments was used. Amplification of the CDR3 region of rearranged TCR beta genes was performed with a multiplex PCR assay on genomic DNA. On the Illumina HiSeq System, the amplified TCR beta libraries were sequenced as 87-base-pair reads. As for the original processing: A later analysis tallied about 77 million unique TCR beta chains across the approximately 670 repertoires, and approximately 12 million of those chains were shared by two or more donors. To remove PCR and sequencing errors, raw reads were error-corrected and collapsed into unique sequences using a nearest-neighbor algorithm that merged closely related sequences. CDR3 sequences were aligned to IMGT reference sequences to assign V, D and J gene segments. For a sequence to be retained, at least a six-nucleotide match to both a V gene segment and a J gene segment was required. Rearrangements were called productive when the CDR3 lacked stop codons and stayed in frame with V and J; all others were non-productive. CDR3 was defined according to IMGT convention as the region running from the second conserved V-encoded cysteine to the conserved J-encoded phenylalanine. Sequences without an unambiguous match to a single V gene segment were excluded from the earlier analysis of about 600 of the donors. An earlier analysis of almost 600 of the donors classified V segments as functional when productive rearrangements were above 56.7% and as segregating when the standard deviation between donors was above 5%. A statistical classification framework was built for diagnosing cytomegalovirus status from the catalog of TCR beta chain sequences. A later analysis assigned V and J genes by comparing TCR nucleotide sequences with IMGT/GENE-DB human TR gene sequences. The TCRdist pipeline was used in a later analysis to assign CDR3 sequences and most-parsimonious VDJ recombination scenarios. In a later analysis, every TCR beta chain was defined by the combination of its CDR3 amino acid sequence and its V-gene family, and reads without a unique V-gene family were dropped. As a way to deal with suspected cross-contamination and a sequencing artifact, a later analysis dropped 640 or so nucleotide sequences that were highly shared and had low generation probability. In a later analysis, a clonal expansion index was calculated for each public chain from normalized within-repertoire ranks of inferred template counts. Generation probabilities in a later analysis came from a VDJ recombination model fitted to out-of-frame rearrangements, and those results were checked against IGoR. Hypergeometric tests were used in a later analysis to score TCR-TCR, TCR-HLA and TCR-CMV co-occurrence, with a repertoire-size bias correction applied to the TCR pairs. In a later analysis, false discovery rates were estimated by permuting HLA or CMV assignments 20 times. A later analysis grouped co-occurring TCRs with DBSCAN, adding TCRdist sequence similarity when clustering within HLA-allele-positive subsets. Repertoires with fewer than 30,000 or more than 120,000 public chains, plus five repertoires with anomalous nucleotide sharing, were excluded from co-occurrence clustering. Held by TCRdb, this immuneACCESS table contains in-frame sequences only and omits some clones. Under half of the omission traces to an unresolved V gene where checked; the cause of the rest is unknown. V and J calls and clone size are as listed in that table; D and trimming were resolved from the DNA. In this sample the table shows about 60,000 clones, 80% of which occur a single time. The ten biggest clones cover approximately 6% of the sample.

This clone was counted a few times. Its antigen remains undetermined. The input lacks base qualities; no much larger clone sits a single base away. The cohort consisted of some 730 healthy bone marrow donors. Cohort members were all nominally healthy when sampled, although unrecorded immune exposures were likely present. The donor was CMV seronegative and was included in the group of several hundred seronegative cohort members. Every donor gave a peripheral blood sample, and the peripheral blood mononuclear cells from that sample were used for TCR beta sequencing. The Qiagen DNeasy Blood Extraction Kit was used to extract genomic DNA from the blood cell samples.

The material sequenced was PBMCs. The chain uses TRBV14 and TRBJ1-3, with a weak D call of TRBD1 (6 bases match). The origin of this receptor is a male donor in good health and CMV-seronegative. The CDR3 corresponds to CASSQDRPGAHPRNTIYF. The sequenced DNA is TGTGCCAGCAGCCAAGATCGCCCAGGGGCCCACCCTAGGAACACCATATATTTT.